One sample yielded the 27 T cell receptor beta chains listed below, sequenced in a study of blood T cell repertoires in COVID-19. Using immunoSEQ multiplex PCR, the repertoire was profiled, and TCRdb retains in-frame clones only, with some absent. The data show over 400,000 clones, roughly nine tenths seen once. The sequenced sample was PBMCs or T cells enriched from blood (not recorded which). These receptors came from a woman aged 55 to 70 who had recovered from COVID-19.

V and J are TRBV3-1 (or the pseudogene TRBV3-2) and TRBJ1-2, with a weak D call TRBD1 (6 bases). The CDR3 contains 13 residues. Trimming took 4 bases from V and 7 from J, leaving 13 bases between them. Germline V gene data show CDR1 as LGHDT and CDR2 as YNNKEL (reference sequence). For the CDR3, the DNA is TGTGCCAGCAGCCCCCGGCAGGGGCTTGGCTACACCTTC. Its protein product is CASSPRQGLGYTF.

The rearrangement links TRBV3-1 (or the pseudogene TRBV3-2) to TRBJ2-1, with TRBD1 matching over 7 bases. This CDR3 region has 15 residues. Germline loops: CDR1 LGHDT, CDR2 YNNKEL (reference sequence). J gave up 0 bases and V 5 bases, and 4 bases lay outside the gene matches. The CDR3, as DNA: TGTGCCAGCAGCGGACAGGCCCTCTCCTACAATGAGCAGTTCTTC. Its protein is CASSGQALSYNEQFF.

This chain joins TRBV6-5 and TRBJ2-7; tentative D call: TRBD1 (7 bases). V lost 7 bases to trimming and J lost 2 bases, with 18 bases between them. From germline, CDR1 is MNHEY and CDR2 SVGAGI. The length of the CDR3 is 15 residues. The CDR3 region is CASTKEGARTYEQYF. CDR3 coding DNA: TGTGCCAGCACCAAGGAGGGGGCGAGGACCTACGAGCAGTACTTC.

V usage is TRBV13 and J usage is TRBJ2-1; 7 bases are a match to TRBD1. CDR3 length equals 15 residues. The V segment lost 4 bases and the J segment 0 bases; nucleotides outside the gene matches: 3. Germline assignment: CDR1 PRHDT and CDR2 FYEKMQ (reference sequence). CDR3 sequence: CASSSRQGSYNEQFF. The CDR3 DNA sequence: TGTGCCAGCAGCTCCCGACAGGGCTCCTACAATGAGCAGTTCTTC.

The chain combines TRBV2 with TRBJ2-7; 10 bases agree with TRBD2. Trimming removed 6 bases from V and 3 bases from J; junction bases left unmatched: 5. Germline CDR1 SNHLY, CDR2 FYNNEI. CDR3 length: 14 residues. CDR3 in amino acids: CASSLAGANYEQYF. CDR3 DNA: TGTGCCAGCAGCCTAGCGGGGGCAAACTACGAGCAGTACTTC.

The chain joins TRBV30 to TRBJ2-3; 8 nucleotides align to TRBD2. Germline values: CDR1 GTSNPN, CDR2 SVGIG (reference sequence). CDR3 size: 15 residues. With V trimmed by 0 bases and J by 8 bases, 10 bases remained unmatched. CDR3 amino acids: CAWSVLSGGVGTQYF. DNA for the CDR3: TGTGCCTGGAGTGTACTCAGCGGGGGTGTAGGTACGCAGTATTTT.

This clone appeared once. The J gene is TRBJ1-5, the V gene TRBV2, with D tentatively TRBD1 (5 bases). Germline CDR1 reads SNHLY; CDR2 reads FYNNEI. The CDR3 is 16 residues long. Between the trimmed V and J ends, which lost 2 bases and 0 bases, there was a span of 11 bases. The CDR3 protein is CASSERDLYSNQPQHF. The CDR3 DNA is TGTGCCAGCAGTGAAAGGGACTTATATAGCAATCAGCCCCAGCATTTT.

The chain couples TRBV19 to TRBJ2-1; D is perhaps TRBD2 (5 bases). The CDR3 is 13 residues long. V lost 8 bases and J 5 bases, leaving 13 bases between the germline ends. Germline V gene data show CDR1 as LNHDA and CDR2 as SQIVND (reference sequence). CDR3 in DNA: TGTGCCAGTCGACTAACCCCTCACAATGAGCAGTTCTTC. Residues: CASRLTPHNEQFF. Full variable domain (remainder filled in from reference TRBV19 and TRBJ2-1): DGGITQSPKYLFRKEGQNVTLSCEQNLNHDAMYWYRQDPGQGLRLIYYSQIVNDFQKGDIAEGYSVSREKKESFPLTVTSAQKNPTAFYLCASRLTPHNEQFFGPGTRLTVL.

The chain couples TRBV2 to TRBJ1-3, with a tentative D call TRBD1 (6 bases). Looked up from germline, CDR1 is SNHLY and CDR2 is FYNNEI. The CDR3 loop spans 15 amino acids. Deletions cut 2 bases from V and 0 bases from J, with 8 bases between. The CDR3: CASSERGFSGNTIYF. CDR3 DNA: TGTGCCAGCAGTGAAAGGGGGTTCTCTGGAAACACCATATATTTT. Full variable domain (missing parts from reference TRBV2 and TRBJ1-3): EPEVTQTPSHQVTQMGQEVILRCVPISNHLYFYWYRQILGQKVEFLVSFYNNEISEKSEIFDDQFSVERPDGSNFTLKIRSTKLEDSAMYFCASSERGFSGNTIYFGEGSWLTVV.

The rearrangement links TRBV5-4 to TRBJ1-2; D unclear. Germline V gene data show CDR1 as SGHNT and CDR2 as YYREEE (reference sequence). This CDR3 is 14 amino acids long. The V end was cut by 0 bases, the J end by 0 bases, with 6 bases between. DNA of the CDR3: TGTGCCAGCAGCTTGGGAGGGACTAACTATGGCTACACCTTC. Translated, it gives CASSLGGTNYGYTF.

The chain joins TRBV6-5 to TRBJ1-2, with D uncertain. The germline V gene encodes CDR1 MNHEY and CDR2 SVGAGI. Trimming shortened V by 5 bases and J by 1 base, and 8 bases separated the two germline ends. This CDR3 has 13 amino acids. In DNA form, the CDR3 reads TGTGCCAGCAGTAAGGAGATTAACTATGGCTACACCTTC. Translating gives CASSKEINYGYTF.

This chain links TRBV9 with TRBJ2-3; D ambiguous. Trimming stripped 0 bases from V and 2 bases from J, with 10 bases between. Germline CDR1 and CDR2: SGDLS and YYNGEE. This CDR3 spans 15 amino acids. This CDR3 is CASSVGGNPTDTQYF. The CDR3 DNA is TGTGCCAGCAGCGTAGGAGGAAATCCCACAGATACGCAGTATTTT. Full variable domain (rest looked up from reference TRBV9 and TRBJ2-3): DSGVTQTPKHLITATGQRVTLRCSPRSGDLSVYWYQQSLDQGLQFLIQYYNGEERAKGNILERFSAQQFPDLHSELNLSSLELGDSALYFCASSVGGNPTDTQYFGPGTRLTVL.

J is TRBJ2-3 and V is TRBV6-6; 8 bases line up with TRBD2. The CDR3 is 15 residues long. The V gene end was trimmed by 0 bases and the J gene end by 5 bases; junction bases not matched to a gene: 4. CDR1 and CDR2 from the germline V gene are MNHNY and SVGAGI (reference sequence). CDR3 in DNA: TGTGCCAGCAGTTACTCTGAGCTAGCGGGAGATACGCAGTATTTT. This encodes CASSYSELAGDTQYF.

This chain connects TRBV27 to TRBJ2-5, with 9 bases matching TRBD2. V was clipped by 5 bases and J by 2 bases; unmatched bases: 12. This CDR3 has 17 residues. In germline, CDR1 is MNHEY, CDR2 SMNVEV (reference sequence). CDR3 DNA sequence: TGTGCCAGCAGTCGTCACCCTCTAGCGGGATCTCAAGAGACCCAGTACTTC. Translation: CASSRHPLAGSQETQYF.

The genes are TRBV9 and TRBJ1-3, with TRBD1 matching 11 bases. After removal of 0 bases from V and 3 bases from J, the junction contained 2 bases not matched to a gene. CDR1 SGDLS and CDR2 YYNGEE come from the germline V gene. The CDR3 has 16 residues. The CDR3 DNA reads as TGTGCCAGCAGCGTAGGGACAGGGGGCGATGGAAACACCATATATTTT. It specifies CASSVGTGGDGNTIYF.

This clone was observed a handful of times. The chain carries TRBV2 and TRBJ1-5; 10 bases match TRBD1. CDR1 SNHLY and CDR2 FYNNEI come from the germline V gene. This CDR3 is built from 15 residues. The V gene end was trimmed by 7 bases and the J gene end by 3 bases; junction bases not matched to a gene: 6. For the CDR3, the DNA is TGTGCCAGCAAGGGGACAGGGGCGGTCAATCAGCCCCAGCATTTT. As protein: CASKGTGAVNQPQHF.

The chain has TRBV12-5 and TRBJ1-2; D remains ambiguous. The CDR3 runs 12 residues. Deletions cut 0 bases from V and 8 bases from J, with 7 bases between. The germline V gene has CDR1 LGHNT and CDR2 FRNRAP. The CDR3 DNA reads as TGTGCTAGTGGTTTGGTGTTGAGGGGCTACACCTTC. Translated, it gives CASGLVLRGYTF.

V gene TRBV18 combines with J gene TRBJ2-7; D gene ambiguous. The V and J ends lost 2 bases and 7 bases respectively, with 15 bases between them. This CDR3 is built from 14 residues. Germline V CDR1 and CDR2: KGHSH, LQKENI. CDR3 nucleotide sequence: TGTGCCAGCTCACCAACTGGTATGCCGCTGGAGCAGTACGTC. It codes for CASSPTGMPLEQYV.

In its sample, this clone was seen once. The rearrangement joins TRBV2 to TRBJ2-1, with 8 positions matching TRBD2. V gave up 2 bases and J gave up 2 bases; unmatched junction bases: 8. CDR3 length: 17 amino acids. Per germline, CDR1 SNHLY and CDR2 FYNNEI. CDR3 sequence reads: CASSETQPGLAYNEQFF. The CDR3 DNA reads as TGTGCCAGCAGTGAAACGCAACCGGGACTAGCCTACAATGAGCAGTTCTTC.

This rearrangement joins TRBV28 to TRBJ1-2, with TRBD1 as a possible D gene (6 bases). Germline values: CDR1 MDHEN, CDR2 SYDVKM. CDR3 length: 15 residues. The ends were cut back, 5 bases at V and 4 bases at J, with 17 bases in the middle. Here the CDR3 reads CASSLRAGAIYGYTF. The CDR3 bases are TGTGCCAGCAGTCTAAGGGCAGGGGCGATCTATGGCTACACCTTC.

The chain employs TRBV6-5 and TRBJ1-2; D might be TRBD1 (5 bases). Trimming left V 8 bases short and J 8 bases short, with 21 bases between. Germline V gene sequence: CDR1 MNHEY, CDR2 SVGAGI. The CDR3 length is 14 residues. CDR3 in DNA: TGTGCCAGCTCACTATTACAAGGGGCGAGCGGCTACACCTTC. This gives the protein CASSLLQGASGYTF.

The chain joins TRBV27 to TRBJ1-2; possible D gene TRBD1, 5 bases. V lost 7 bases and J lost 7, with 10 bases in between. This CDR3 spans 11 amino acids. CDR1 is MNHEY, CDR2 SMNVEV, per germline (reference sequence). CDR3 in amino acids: CASMGLSGYTF. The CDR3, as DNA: TGTGCCAGCATGGGACTCTCTGGCTACACCTTC.

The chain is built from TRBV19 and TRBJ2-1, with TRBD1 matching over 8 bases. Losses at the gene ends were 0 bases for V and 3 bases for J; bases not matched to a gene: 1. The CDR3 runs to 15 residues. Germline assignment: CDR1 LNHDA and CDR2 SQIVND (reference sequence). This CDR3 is CASSIEGQDYNEQFF. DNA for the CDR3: TGTGCCAGTAGTATAGAGGGACAGGACTACAATGAGCAGTTCTTC.

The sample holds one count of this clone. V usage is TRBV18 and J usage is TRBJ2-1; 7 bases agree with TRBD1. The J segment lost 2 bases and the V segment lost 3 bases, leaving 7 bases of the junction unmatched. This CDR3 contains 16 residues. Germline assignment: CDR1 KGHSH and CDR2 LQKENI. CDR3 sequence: CASSPGQPMTYNEQFF. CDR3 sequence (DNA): TGTGCCAGCTCACCGGGACAGCCCATGACCTACAATGAGCAGTTCTTC.

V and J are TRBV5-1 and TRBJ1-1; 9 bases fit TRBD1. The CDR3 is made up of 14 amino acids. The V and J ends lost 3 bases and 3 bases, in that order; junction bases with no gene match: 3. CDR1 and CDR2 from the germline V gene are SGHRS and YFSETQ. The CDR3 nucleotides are TGCGCCAGCAGCTCTGGACAGGGGTACACTGAAGCTTTCTTT. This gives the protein CASSSGQGYTEAFF.

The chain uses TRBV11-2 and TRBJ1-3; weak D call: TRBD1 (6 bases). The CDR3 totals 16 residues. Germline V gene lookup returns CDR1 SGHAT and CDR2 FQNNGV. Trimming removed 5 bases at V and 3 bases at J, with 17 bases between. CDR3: CASSPIRGAIGNTIYF. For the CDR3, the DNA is TGTGCCAGCAGCCCTATTCGGGGGGCGATTGGAAACACCATATATTTT.

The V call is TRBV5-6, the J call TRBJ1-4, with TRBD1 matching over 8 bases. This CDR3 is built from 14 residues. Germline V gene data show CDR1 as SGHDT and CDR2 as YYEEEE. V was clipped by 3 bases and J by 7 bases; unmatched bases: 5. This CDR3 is CASSSRGQIEKLFF. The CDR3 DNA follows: TGTGCCAGCAGCTCCAGGGGGCAGATTGAAAAACTGTTTTTT.